These 8 T cell receptor beta chains originate from one sample sequenced in a study of T cells in Graves' hyperthyroidism and ophthalmopathy (dated by TCRdb to about 2019). The library was produced with multiplex PCR. This sample was sequenced with an Illumina HiSeq 2000. TCR beta CDR3 regions were amplified from RNA transcripts. For the first round of RT-PCR on the TCR CDR3, the HTBI primer set was used together with the Qiagen OneStep RT-PCR kit. Through fastp at Q25 and MiXCR, TCRdb rebuilt clones from the public reads, retaining in-frame beta chains. Rows are combined by CDR3 protein, so each entry shows the most common genes and DNA. The sample table shows approximately 300,000 distinct CDR3 sequences, and around 15% are seen once. Approximately 57% of the sample goes to the ten largest clones. Source material: blood. Receptors originate from a woman aged 55-75 years with Graves' ophthalmopathy.

The rearrangement joins TRBV12-3 or TRBV12-4 to TRBJ1-2, with D uncertain. The CDR3 totals 13 residues. V was trimmed by 2 bases and J by 8 bases, leaving 12 bases between them. Written as DNA, the CDR3 is TGTGCCAGCAGTTTAAGGGCCGACAAAGGCTACACCTTC. Translating gives CASSLRADKGYTF.

In its sample, this clonotype was seen a few times. The V and J genes are TRBV12-3 or TRBV12-4 and TRBJ2-7, with D perhaps TRBD2 (7 bases). This CDR3 has 15 residues. V was pared by 1 base and J by 3 bases, with 13 bases between. CDR3 nucleotide sequence: TGTGCCAGCAGTTTAGAAGGGGGGGGTGGCTACGAGCAGTACTTC. Translating it yields CASSLEGGGGYEQYF.

This rearrangement joins TRBV6-6 to TRBJ1-4; no definite D call. The CDR3 extends over 15 amino acids. CDR1 is MNHNY and CDR2 is SVGAGI in the germline V gene (reference sequence). Deletions cut 2 bases from V and 8 bases from J, with 15 bases between. CDR3 protein: CASSYRIPGYEKLFF. CDR3 sequence (DNA): TGTGCCAGCAGTTACCGGATCCCCGGGTACGAAAAACTGTTTTTT.

This clonotype appeared a single time. The J gene is TRBJ2-1, the V gene TRBV2; 7 nucleotides line up with TRBD1. The CDR3 has 12 amino acids. Germline V gene sequence: CDR1 SNHLY, CDR2 FYNNEI. CDR3 DNA: TGTTACGTGAGGGGGCGGTACAATGAGCAGTTCTTC. Its protein product is CYVRGRYNEQFF.

In its sample, this clonotype was seen a few times. One base away lies a much larger clone, so this may be a sequencing read error. The chain employs TRBV7-2 and TRBJ2-7; D perhaps matches TRBD1 (5 bases). CDR1 and CDR2 from the germline V gene are SGHTA and FQGNSA. The CDR3 length is 14 residues. V was clipped by 4 bases and J by 2 bases, with 12 bases between them. The CDR3 DNA reads TGTGCCAGCAGCTCAAGACAGAGTGCCTACGAGCAGTACTTC. It is translated as CASSSRQSAYEQYF.

The chain uses TRBV6-2 or TRBV6-3 and TRBJ1-6; 7 bases match TRBD1. This CDR3 spans 12 amino acids. The J segment lost 13 bases and the V segment lost 6 bases, leaving 6 bases of the junction unmatched. Germline V gene sequence: CDR1 MNHEY, CDR2 SVGEGT. The CDR3 region is CASRPRQGPLHF. For the CDR3, the DNA is TGTGCCAGCAGACCCCGACAGGGCCCCCTCCACTTT.

This clonotype was seen at least ten times. The chain has TRBV12-3 or TRBV12-4 and TRBJ1-2; D is undetermined. This CDR3 is 15 amino acids long. Trimming shortened V by 5 bases and J by 4 bases, and 17 bases separated the two germline ends. Written as DNA, the CDR3 is TGTGCCAGCAGTCCACCATCCGGGCGGAGCTATGGCTACACCTTC. Residues: CASSPPSGRSYGYTF.

There are many counts of this clonotype. The chain has TRBV28 and TRBJ2-7; D is unclear. In germline, CDR1 is MDHEN, CDR2 SYDVKM. The CDR3 runs 12 residues. Deletions cut 8 bases from V and 10 bases from J, with 18 bases between. In DNA form, the CDR3 reads TGTGCCAGCCTAGATGACCGGACGCTTCAGTACTTC. As protein: CASLDDRTLQYF. Complete variable domain (other parts from reference TRBV28 and TRBJ2-7): DVKVTQSSRYLVKRTGEKVFLECVQDMDHENMFWYRQDPGLGLRLIYFSYDVKMKEKGDIPEGYSVSREKKERFSLILESASTNQTSMYLCASLDDRTLQYFGPGTRLTVT.